The source of this T cell receptor beta chain is a study of cytomegalovirus exposure and HLA in healthy donors. The PCR had 60 Vbeta and 13 Jbeta primers. Some clones are missing from TCRdb's copy, which holds only in-frame ones; the method was immunoSEQ multiplex PCR. The table for this sample gives tens of thousands of clones. Concerning this clone itself: Its target is not known.

Study outcomes and limitations: What a later analysis reportedly showed was that an Asian-associated ancestry cluster had fewer N-insertions than the approximately 700-donor mean. The records held CMV serostatus as the only immune exposure information. Segments of the TCR beta V type were, in most cases, productive about 90% or about 30% of the time in an earlier analysis. The study flagged some 170 TCR beta chains as cytomegalovirus-associated.

Sequenced sample: PBMCs. The receptor comes from a woman aged 55-69 years in good health and CMV-seropositive.

The CDR3 bases are TGTGCCAGTAGTACCGCACAGTTTAGCGGGGACCCCGATGAGCAGTTCTTC. This encodes CASSTAQFSGDPDEQFF. The V and J genes are TRBV19 and TRBJ2-1; 8 nucleotides align to TRBD2. With V trimmed by 4 bases and J by 8 bases, 16 bases remained unmatched. Germline CDR1 reads LNHDA; CDR2 reads SQIVND (reference sequence). This CDR3 contains 17 residues.